The TCR beta chain described here comes from a study of vaccination and CD4 T cells after COVID-19 (dated by TCRdb to about 2022). Regarding the research as a whole: Every convalescent patient had a positive nasal swab PCR test for SARS-CoV-2, with mild disease in 8 to 10 patients and severe disease in one. The convalescent cohort comprised six males and four females, including two Hispanic individuals, seven Caucasians, two Asians and one multiracial person. Each participant got two doses of either the Pfizer-BioNTech BNT162b2 vaccine (n=8) or the Moderna mRNA-1273 vaccine (n=2). Post-COVID blood samples were collected from convalescent patients a median of around 100 days after diagnosis, with a range of roughly 30 to 170 days. The time from the second vaccine dose to post-vaccine blood sampling had a median of roughly 79 days and ranged from about 14 to 250 days. For stimulating the cultures, overlapping spike peptide pools were used, derived from SARS-CoV-2 as well as from the common cold coronaviruses HCoV-NL63, HCoV-OC43 and HCoV-229E. In control cultures, a CEFX viral epitope pool was used as positive control, an HIV-1 Nef peptide pool was used as negative control, or no peptide was added. In around 9 COVID-19 convalescent patients and a handful of infection-naive healthy vaccine recipients, researchers compared the spike-specific CD4+ TCR repertoire from before mRNA vaccination with the repertoire from after.

The treatment or condition label corresponds to: roughly 10-day PBMC culture with coronavirus spike peptide pools or control peptides (ViraFEST assay). The ViraFEST assay, used in the study, expanded antigen-specific T cells with peptide pools and then identified the expanded clonotypes through TCR sequencing. The convalescent patients' positive SARS-CoV-2 PCR tests fell between March and December 2020, which was before the Alpha, Beta and Delta variants emerged in the United States. Each well held 2.2 million or so PBMCs cultured in IMDM containing about 5% human AB serum and roughly 10 IU/ml IL-2, with 8 to 10 ug/ml peptide pools added. Half of the culture medium was replaced with fresh IL-2-containing medium on days 3 and 7. After around 10 days of culture, CD4+ T cells were isolated by negative selection using the EasySep CD4+ T cell isolation kit. Ficoll-Paque Plus gradient centrifugation was used to isolate PBMCs from whole blood, and the isolated PBMCs were then either used fresh or cryopreserved at -140C. In general, triplicate wells were set up for every culture condition.

This clonotype occurred a few times. The antigen it binds to is not known. No much larger clonotype is one base removed from it; base qualities were not supplied. V ends up 6 bases short and J 3 bases short, with an unmatched junction base count of 10. CDR1 SGHRS and CDR2 YFSETQ are derived from the germline V gene. Including the terminal cysteine and phenylalanine, the CDR3 comprises 15 residues. Just CDR3 DNA is preserved here, 45 bases in frame from base 1. Results and caveats for the whole study, not just this receptor: In convalescent patients, nearly all vaccine-specific clones (304 of 307) were found to be mono-reactive for SARS-CoV-2 spike rather than cross-reactive with common cold coronaviruses. An increase in the median number of SARS-CoV-2-reactive clonotypes from around 20 after infection to 38 after vaccination was observed, but the change was not found to be significant. In convalescent patients, a median around 90% of post-vaccine SARS-CoV-2-reactive clones were detected only after vaccination, suggesting vaccine-specific priming. The study included relatively few convalescent patients and did not analyze early timepoints after natural infection.

Library method: PCR. DNA from cultured CD4+ T cells underwent TCR sequencing with the Oncomine TCR Beta short-read assay at the Johns Hopkins FTIC core. The QIAamp micro DNA kit was used to extract genomic DNA from the cultured CD4+ T cells. Oncomine TCR Beta libraries made from cultured CD4+ T cells were pooled using unique dual indexes and sequenced on an Illumina iSeq 100. In the paper's pipeline: Non-productive sequences were removed, and CDR3s not starting with C, not ending with F or W, or shorter than 7 amino acids were discarded. Antigen-specific clonotypes were identified with the MANAFEST web application by comparing peptide-stimulated wells with reference and other culture wells. Positive clones required FDR below 0.05, an odds ratio above 5, and productive frequency above 0.1% in at least two of three replicate wells. A clonotype was classed as cross-reactive if the clonotype showed significant expansion both in SARS-CoV-2 spike wells and in at least one common cold coronavirus spike condition. CDR3 homology was assessed with Levenshtein distances (stringdist) and unrooted phylogenetic trees (ape) in R version 3.6.1. Using fastp trimming at Q25 and MiXCR clonotype assembly, TCRdb reanalyzed the public sequencing data and kept in-frame beta chains. Rows are unified per CDR3 protein, each entry keeping the most common DNA and genes. The V and J calls, along with clone size, are taken from TCRdb and not from the paper's own processing. This sample has 11,000 or so distinct CDR3 sequences in its table, and about 42% of those were observed once. Of the sample, approximately 29% is held by the ten largest clones.

The sequence was collected from a human donor who had recovered from COVID-19. The chain is encoded by TRBV5-1 joined to TRBJ2-5, and TRBD1 aligns with 8 junction nucleotides. The specimen sequenced was CD4+ T cells from blood, cultured in vitro. The CDR3 protein sequence reads: CASNRDRLGEETQYF. The sequenced DNA: TGCGCCAGCAACAGGGACAGGCTAGGGGAAGAGACCCAGTACTTC.